This section outlines one TCR beta chain sequence together with its context. The source of the sample is a study of OX40 agonist ivuxolimab in advanced cancers. As for the study in general: The treatment was a fully human IgG2 OX40 agonist, ivuxolimab. The study gave patients intravenous ivuxolimab at 0.01 to 10 mg/kg every 2 weeks.

Libraries were prepared by immunoSEQ multiplex PCR; TCRdb keeps only in-frame clonotypes and omits some of them. The sample shows tens of thousands of clones, 87% of them seen only once. V was cut by 3 bases and J by 12 bases, with 9 bases left in between. The length of the CDR3 is 10 residues. In germline, CDR1 is DFQATT, CDR2 SNEGSKA (reference sequence). The sequence came from an adult with an advanced solid tumor such as melanoma, head and neck, liver or kidney cancer. The chain uses TRBV20-1 and TRBJ2-1; either TRBD1 or TRBD2 may supply D (5 bases each). This specimen was CD4+ or CD8+ T cells sorted from blood, taken in a trial of the OX40 agonist ivuxolimab. The CDR3 loop is CSASGARQFF. DNA for the CDR3: TGCAGTGCTAGCGGGGCGAGGCAGTTCTTC.